This T cell receptor beta chain was obtained from a study of response to subunit inactivated influenza vaccine (dated by TCRdb to 2017 to 2018). A note on the overall study: Deep quantitative T cell receptor repertoire profiling was used in the study to track responses to a trivalent subunit inactivated influenza vaccine. General findings and caveats noted by the study authors: The authors proposed that each seasonal influenza vaccination may bring in only a limited number of new T cells.

In this sample, this clonotype turned up a few times. Its antigen is not yet known. No base quality information exists; no much larger clone differs at one position. V is clipped by 0 bases and J by 3 bases, and the sequence between their germline boundaries is 15 bases long. Counted from cysteine to phenylalanine, this CDR3 has 17 amino acids. The kept DNA is CDR3 alone, 51 bases in frame from the first base. Per the germline V gene, MNHEY is the CDR1 and SVGEGT is the CDR2. The library was built by means of RT-PCR. TCRdb shows the sequencer as Illumina HiSeq 2500. Starting from the raw public reads, TCRdb applied fastp trimming at Q25, assembled clones with MiXCR and retained in-frame beta chains. Records with the same CDR3 protein are collapsed into one entry carrying the most frequent genes and DNA. This sample comprises a few hundred thousand distinct CDR3 sequences, more than 9% of them detected only once. The ten largest clones capture under 10% of the sample.

This clonotype was sampled from a man aged 50-60 years who received an inactivated influenza vaccine. Donor details come from another sample of the same person, matched by shared clones. The sequencing used non-naive T cells sorted from PBMCs, collected less than 15 days before vaccination. The meaning of the sample's cell subset or site label: memory T cell fraction. The chain links TRBV6-2 or TRBV6-3 with TRBJ1-5; possibly the D gene is TRBD1, per 5 matching bases. The sequence in DNA is TGTGCCAGCAGTTACTCGAGGCCCAAAGGGGCCAATCAGCCCCAGCATTTT. Its coded protein is CASSYSRPKGANQPQHF.